Following are 11 T cell receptor beta chains from one sample sequenced in a study of Tregs in tolerant kidney transplant recipients. Here immunoSEQ multiplex PCR was the method, and the copy in TCRdb shows in-frame clones only, minus some. Among about 110,000 clones listed, about 90% were seen once. Source: CD4+ T cells from blood, taken before the transplant. These receptors were obtained from a human donor who received a combined kidney and bone marrow transplant.

The CDR3 bases are TGTGCCAGCAGCCCCGTTGGTAGCGGGAGGGCCGAAGAGACCCAGTACTTC. Translated: CASSPVGSGRAEETQYF. The chain uses TRBV7-2 and TRBJ2-5; 11 positions match TRBD2. Trimming cost V 5 bases and J 3 bases; bases outside gene matches: 11. Germline V gene lookup returns CDR1 SGHTA and CDR2 FQGNSA. The CDR3 is 17 residues long.

The genes are TRBV7-6 and TRBJ2-1; D may be TRBD2 (5 bases). This CDR3 is built from 16 residues. V gave up 5 bases and J gave up 6 bases, with 20 bases separating them. CDR1 and CDR2 from the germline V gene are SGHVS and FNYEAQ. CDR3 region: CASSLRAGGAGNEQFF. The CDR3 DNA reads as TGTGCCAGCAGCCTCCGCGCAGGAGGCGCGGGCAATGAGCAGTTCTTC. The full variable domain, in which reference TRBV7-6 and TRBJ2-1 provide the parts outside the CDR3, is GAGVSQSPRYKVTKRGQDVALRCDPISGHVSLYWYRQALGQGPEFLTYFNYEAQQDKSGLPNDRFSAERPEGSISTLTIQRTEQRDSAMYRCASSLRAGGAGNEQFFGPGTRLTVL.

The CDR3 nucleotides read TGCGCCAGCAGCCTCCCCCGAGGACAGGGGGCCTACGAGCAGTACTTC. It specifies CASSLPRGQGAYEQYF. The genes are TRBV4-1 and TRBJ2-7; 10 nucleotides agree with TRBD1. The CDR3 totals 16 residues. CDR1 is MGHRA, CDR2 YSYEKL, per germline. J gave up 2 bases and V 4 bases, and 8 bases lay outside the gene matches.

V is TRBV25-1 and J is TRBJ2-3, with a weak D call TRBD1 (5 bases). The germline V gene has CDR1 MGHDK and CDR2 SYGVNS. The CDR3 loop spans 18 amino acids. V was trimmed by 6 bases and J by 6 bases, leaving 28 bases between them. The CDR3 DNA reads as TGTGCCAGCAGCCCACCTTCGACAGACTCCCTCTTCGCTGATACGCAGTATTTT. It encodes CASSPPSTDSLFADTQYF.

The J gene is TRBJ2-2, the V gene TRBV6-5; the match to TRBD1 covers 7 bases. Germline-derived CDR1 and CDR2 are MNHEY and SVGAGI. The CDR3 totals 15 residues. J lost 7 bases, V lost 4 bases, and 9 bases had no gene match. CDR3 residues: CASSSRRQGNGELFF. CDR3 nucleotides: TGTGCCAGCAGTTCCCGACGACAGGGAAACGGGGAGCTGTTTTTT.

This clone appeared a single time. The gene calls are TRBV29-1 and TRBJ2-7; D is possibly TRBD1 (6 bases). CDR3 size: 13 residues. CDR1 SQVTM and CDR2 ANQGSEA come from the germline V gene. V was pared by 5 bases and J by 5 bases, with 16 bases between. The CDR3 DNA reads as TGCAGCGTTTCCGGCAGGGGTGGCGACGAGCAGTACTTC. Protein: CSVSGRGGDEQYF.

The chain uses TRBV2 and TRBJ1-2; 9 bases align to TRBD1. The V segment lost 5 bases and the J segment 7 bases; nucleotides outside the gene matches: 8. Germline loops: CDR1 SNHLY, CDR2 FYNNEI. The CDR3 is made up of 14 amino acids. This CDR3 is CASSFDRGAIGYTF. The CDR3 coding sequence is TGTGCCAGCAGTTTTGACAGGGGGGCTATTGGCTACACCTTC.

The chain has TRBV9 and TRBJ1-5, with 10 bases identical to TRBD1. The CDR3 loop spans 15 amino acids. V gave up 4 bases and J gave up 6 bases; unmatched junction bases: 7. Germline V CDR1 and CDR2: SGDLS, YYNGEE. In DNA form, the CDR3 reads TGTGCCAGCAGCTTCGGGACAGGGGACGGTCAGCCCCAGCATTTT. Amino acids: CASSFGTGDGQPQHF.

This chain links TRBV5-1 with TRBJ2-1, with TRBD1 matching 7 bases. V trimming: 4 bases; J trimming: 1 base; junction bases outside the gene matches: 5. Germline-derived CDR1 and CDR2 are SGHRS and YFSETQ. This CDR3 has 15 amino acids. CDR3 in DNA: TGCGCCAGCAGCCCCCAGGGGGAATCCTACAATGAGCAGTTCTTC. As protein: CASSPQGESYNEQFF.

The chain is built from TRBV5-1 and TRBJ2-3; possible D gene TRBD2, 7 bases. There are 16 residues in the CDR3. CDR1 SGHRS and CDR2 YFSETQ come from the germline V gene. V was cut by 3 bases and J by 6 bases, with 20 bases left in between. The CDR3 sequence: CASSSPAGGGRDTQYF. CDR3 nucleotides: TGCGCCAGCAGCTCCCCCGCTGGCGGGGGCCGGGATACGCAGTATTTT. Supplemented by reference TRBV5-1 and TRBJ2-3, the full variable domain reads KAGVTQTPRYLIKTRGQQVTLSCSPISGHRSVSWYQQTPGQGLQFLFEYFSETQRNKGNFPGRFSGRQFSNSRSEMNVSTLELGDSALYLCASSSPAGGGRDTQYFGPGTRLTVL.

V is TRBV19 and J is TRBJ1-2, with TRBD1 matching over 7 bases. The CDR3 consists of 13 residues. Germline CDR1 and CDR2: LNHDA and SQIVND (reference sequence). After removal of 7 bases from V and 6 bases from J, the junction contained 8 bases not matched to a gene. Here the CDR3 reads CASTRQGEDGYTF. The CDR3 DNA reads as TGTGCCAGTACAAGACAGGGAGAGGATGGCTACACCTTC. The entire variable domain, with the rest obtained from reference TRBV19 and TRBJ1-2, is as follows: DGGITQSPKYLFRKEGQNVTLSCEQNLNHDAMYWYRQDPGQGLRLIYYSQIVNDFQKGDIAEGYSVSREKKESFPLTVTSAQKNPTAFYLCASTRQGEDGYTFGSGTRLTVV.